The rows below give T cell receptor beta chains drawn from one sample of a study of T cell responses to AZD1222 COVID-19 vaccine. Using immunoSEQ multiplex PCR, the repertoire was profiled, and TCRdb retains in-frame clones only, with some absent. This table holds around 100,000 clones, 80% to 95% found once. The sample in question was peripheral blood, obtained on day 0 of AZD1222 vaccination. These receptor sequences come from an adult in good health. The CDR3 runs from the conserved cysteine through the conserved F or W. D genes are given only for firm matches. Clone size is not always given. Where it is, it says once, few, many or a class for expanded clones.

>TRBV3-1/TRBV3-2|TRBJ2-7|TRBD2|once
TGTGCCAGCAGCCTGGGGACTAGCGGCTACGAGCAGTACTTC
CASSLGTSGYEQYF
>TRBV7-9|TRBJ2-1|TRBD2|once
TGTGCCAGCAGCTCCCCCATGCTAGCGGGAGGTCATGAGCAGTTCTTC
CASSSPMLAGGHEQFF
>TRBV5-1|TRBJ2-1|.|.
TGCGCCAGTACTAGTTCCGCGTCGTCGCTTTACAATGAGCAGTTCTTC
CASTSSASSLYNEQFF
>TRBV27|TRBJ2-7|.|.
TGTGCCAGCAGTGCCGGGACACAGGTCTACGAGCAGTACTTC
CASSAGTQVYEQYF
>TRBV27|TRBJ2-7|.|.
TGTGCCAGCAGTCTCCTAGGGGGAGGAGGCTACGAGCAGTACTTC
CASSLLGGGGYEQYF
>TRBV7-3|TRBJ2-6|.|.
TGTGCCAGCAGGGAGTGGGCCACGGGGAGCTCTGGGGCCAACGTCCTGACTTTC
CASREWATGSSGANVLTF
>TRBV20-1|TRBJ1-2|.|.
TGCAGTCCCAAGGGAGACACCTTC
CSPKGDTF
>TRBV28|TRBJ2-1|TRBD2|.
TGTGCCAGCAGTACCGGGACTAGCGGCAATGAGCAGTTCTTC
CASSTGTSGNEQFF
>TRBV5-5|TRBJ1-3|.|.
TGTGCCAGCAGCGGGGGGTCGACCCATCCTGGAAACACCATATATTTT
CASSGGSTHPGNTIYF
>TRBV2|TRBJ2-7|TRBD1|.
TGTGCCAGCACCCCCGGTCCGGGACAGGGGGGTGAGCAGTACTTC
CASTPGPGQGGEQYF
>TRBV27|TRBJ1-6|TRBD1|.
TGTGCCAGCAGTTCACCGGGACAGTTTACCTATAATTCACCCCTCCACTTT
CASSSPGQFTYNSPLHF
>TRBV28|TRBJ1-2|TRBD1|.
TGTGCCAGCAGTTCCGACAGGGGCGCCAAAAATAACTATGGCTACACCTTC
CASSSDRGAKNNYGYTF
>TRBV5-1|TRBJ1-5|.|.
TGCGCCAGCAGCGCCCCAGGTCATCAGCCCCAGCATTTT
CASSAPGHQPQHF
>TRBV28|TRBJ2-2|TRBD1|.
TGTGCCAGCATTACCGGGACAGCGAACACCGGGGAGCTGTTTTTT
CASITGTANTGELFF
>TRBV9|TRBJ1-1|TRBD1|.
TGTGCCAGCGGCGGCACATCACAGGGGGCTTTTTCATACACTGAAGCTTTCTTT
CASGGTSQGAFSYTEAFF
>TRBV7-2|TRBJ1-5|TRBD1|few
TGTGCCAGCAGCTTAGGGGGACAGGGACAGCCCCAGCATTTT
CASSLGGQGQPQHF
>TRBV15|TRBJ2-2|.|.
TGTGCCACCAGCAGGGGGCAGGCCACCGGGGAGCTGTTTTTT
CATSRGQATGELFF
>TRBV6-5|TRBJ1-6|TRBD1|once
TGTGCCAGCAGCACCGGACAGGGGAATTCACCCCTCCACTTT
CASSTGQGNSPLHF
>TRBV6-5|TRBJ2-1|.|.
TGTGCCAGCAGTTCTGACCCGAGCTCCTACAATGAGCAGTTCTTC
CASSSDPSSYNEQFF
>TRBV2|TRBJ2-1|TRBD2|.
TGTGCCAGCAGCGCGGACCTAGCGGGAGTCGCTGAGCAGTTCTTC
CASSADLAGVAEQFF
>TRBV29-1|TRBJ1-4|.|once
TGCAGCGTTGAATGGGGCTCTAATGAAAAACTGTTTTTT
CSVEWGSNEKLFF
>TRBV5-1|TRBJ2-2|.|.
TGCGCCAGCACCAAGACGGACTGGGGTACCGGGGAGCTGTTTTTT
CASTKTDWGTGELFF
>TRBV25-1|TRBJ2-1|TRBD1|.
TGTGCCAGCAGTGATCCTGGAAGGGGGCCCGACAATGAGCAGTTCTTC
CASSDPGRGPDNEQFF
>TRBV19|TRBJ2-7|.|.
TGTGCCAGTAGTAACTCGGGATCCCTCGAGCAGTACTTC
CASSNSGSLEQYF
>TRBV19|TRBJ1-2|.|.
TGTGCCAGTAGTATAGTTTTGCGCTCTAACTATGGCTACACCTTC
CASSIVLRSNYGYTF
>TRBV11-2|TRBJ1-1|.|.
TGTGCCAGCAGCACGGGACCGGAGAACACTGAAGCTTTCTTT
CASSTGPENTEAFF
>TRBV19|TRBJ2-2|TRBD2|.
TGTGCCAGTAGTATCGGGACTACGAACACCGGGGAGCTGTTTTTT
CASSIGTTNTGELFF
>TRBV5-1|TRBJ1-2|TRBD1|.
TGCGCCAGCAGCTTGTTTCCACCCAGGGGGGATGGCTACACCTTC
CASSLFPPRGDGYTF
>TRBV7-8|TRBJ2-2|TRBD2|.
TGTGCCAGCAGCCCTCGGACTAGCGGGAGCACCGGGGAGCTGTTTTTT
CASSPRTSGSTGELFF
>TRBV9|TRBJ2-2|.|.
TGTGCCAGCAGCGTAGTGAGCCCATCGAACACCGGGGAGCTGTTTTTT
CASSVVSPSNTGELFF
>TRBV7-3|TRBJ2-7|TRBD2|.
TGTGCCAGCAGCCATCGGACTAGCGGGCGCTCCTACGAGCAGTACTTC
CASSHRTSGRSYEQYF
>TRBV5-1|TRBJ2-2|TRBD1|once
TGCGCCAGCAGCTTGAGACAGGGGGTGACCGGGGAGCTGTTTTTT
CASSLRQGVTGELFF
>TRBV28|TRBJ2-1|.|.
TGTGCCAGCAACTCAGTCAATGAGCAGTTCTTC
CASNSVNEQFF
>TRBV21-1|TRBJ2-2|.|.
TGTGCCAGCAGGGGGGCGAACACCGGGGAGCTGTTTTTT
CASRGANTGELFF
>TRBV10-2|TRBJ2-2|TRBD2|.
TGCGCCAGCAGTGTATGGCTAGCGGGAGGGCCCAACACCGGGGAGCTGTTTTTT
CASSVWLAGGPNTGELFF
>TRBV10-2|TRBJ1-1|.|.
TGCGCCAGCAGTGAGTCCTGGAGGAACACTGAAGCTTTCTTT
CASSESWRNTEAFF
>TRBV28|TRBJ2-7|TRBD2|few
TGTGCCAGCAGACCCTACTGGCGGGAGGGCCGGTACGAGCAGTACTTC
CASRPYWREGRYEQYF
>TRBV21-1|TRBJ1-6|.|.
TGTGCCAGCAGCATCGGCTGTTCACCCCTCCACTTT
CASSIGCSPLHF
>TRBV5-1|TRBJ2-3|.|.
TGCGCCAGCAGCTTGGTCCCGACACCCAGCACAGATACGCAGTATTTT
CASSLVPTPSTDTQYF
>TRBV6-5|TRBJ2-1|.|.
TGTGCCAGCAGTTACTCCCATGGGGTCCAGACACAGCAGTTCTTC
CASSYSHGVQTQQFF
>TRBV7-3|TRBJ2-1|TRBD2|.
TGTGCCAGCACCACTAAAGGACTAGCGGGGACTCACTACAATGAGCAGTTCTTC
CASTTKGLAGTHYNEQFF
>TRBV5-4|TRBJ2-7|.|.
TGTGCCAGCAGCTTGGCGGCGGCGGGACTCACCTACGAGCAGTACTTC
CASSLAAAGLTYEQYF
>TRBV19|TRBJ1-3|.|few
TGTGCCAGTATTCGTGGGGTGCACGTCTCTGGAAACACCATATATTTT
CASIRGVHVSGNTIYF
>TRBV27|TRBJ2-5|TRBD1|.
TGTGCCAGCAGTAGCGGGACAGGGTTGTGGGAGACCCAGTACTTC
CASSSGTGLWETQYF
>TRBV6-6|TRBJ1-3|.|.
TGTGCCAGCACCCCGATAGGGGCAGGAAACACCATATATTTT
CASTPIGAGNTIYF
>TRBV7-9|TRBJ1-2|.|.
TGTGCCAGCAGCAGTTATGGCTACACCTTC
CASSSYGYTF
>TRBV5-1|TRBJ1-2|TRBD1|.
TGCGCCAGCAGCTCCGGCGGTGGGGGGGACAGGGTTGCGGACTATGGCTACACCTTC
CASSSGGGGDRVADYGYTF
>TRBV27|TRBJ2-2|TRBD1|.
TGTGCCAGCAGTTCCCTGACAGGGTTCGGGGAGCTGTTTTTT
CASSSLTGFGELFF
>TRBV29-1|TRBJ2-7|TRBD2|.
TGCAGCGCCTCCGGTGGGGGAGGGCCCGCCGAGCAGTACTTC
CSASGGGGPAEQYF
>TRBV6-5|TRBJ1-1|.|.
TGTGCCAGCATACCCCGGACAGAGGCCCACGCTTTCTTT
CASIPRTEAHAFF
>TRBV4-1|TRBJ2-7|.|.
TGCGCCAGCAGCCACCCAATGGACGATCACTACGAGCAGTACTTC
CASSHPMDDHYEQYF